The clone carrying this T cell receptor beta chain was picked up many times. Antigen specificity is unknown. This sample stems from a study of human T cells and chemical hapten exposure. In the study overall: Subjects had 2% DPC placed on roughly 2 cm by roughly 2 cm of upper inner arm skin for sensitization. DPC (0.01%) was patch tested on the upper back and read at 6 days.

Overall study results and limits: Those TCRs sitting above 1 in 1000 frequency stayed the same with DPC sensitization.

Germline CDR1 and CDR2: ENHRY and SYGVKD. V lost 2 bases, J lost 4 bases, and 8 bases stayed unmatched. The CDR3 spans 16 residues. MiXCR was run by TCRdb on the RACE reads, yielding one entry per CDR3 protein. The data show some 400,000 distinct CDR3 sequences, more than 4.5% seen once. Time point in this sample: patch test 1, 2 weeks after DPC sensitization. Stated treatment: therapeutic diphenylcyclopropenone sensitization with weekly scalp DPC. The rearrangement joins TRBV10-3 to TRBJ2-3; 8 nucleotides match TRBD1. The clonotype comes from a woman in her 50s with alopecia areata. Some clones in this sample may be carry-over from other donors' samples. The specimen was whole blood, collected in connection with sensitization to the hapten diphenylcyclopropenone (DPC). DNA of the CDR3: TGTGCCATCAGTGAGCCCGGACAGGGTAGGGCAGATACGCAGTATTTT. It translates to CAISEPGQGRADTQYF.